These 22 T cell receptor beta chains came from one sample sequenced in a study of blood T cell repertoires in COVID-19. Clones were sequenced by immunoSEQ multiplex PCR, and TCRdb holds only the in-frame ones, with some missing. The repertoire has more than 95,000 clones, about 85% of them found once; the top ten carry about 7%. Material for sequencing was peripheral blood. These receptors all stem from a man older than 75 with active or convalescent COVID-19.

The J gene is TRBJ1-1, the V gene TRBV27; TRBD1 agrees at 9 bases. The CDR3 is 14 amino acids. V lost 4 bases to trimming and J lost 4 bases; unmatched junction nucleotides: 4. Germline V gives CDR1 MNHEY, CDR2 SMNVEV (reference sequence). The CDR3 DNA follows: TGTGCCAGCAGTTCACAGGGGGCGGGCACTGAAGCTTTCTTT. Its translation: CASSSQGAGTEAFF.

The chain recombines TRBV7-8 with TRBJ1-4; TRBD1 matches at 7 bases. The junction had 10 bases not matched to a gene; V was cut back by 5 bases and J by 4 bases. Germline CDR1 and CDR2: SGHVS and FQNEAQ. The CDR3 sequence is 16 residues long. The CDR3 region is CASSPRTGELNEKLFF. The CDR3 DNA is TGTGCCAGCAGCCCTCGGACAGGTGAACTTAATGAAAAACTGTTTTTT.

CDR3 residues: CASSDDSYGYTF. CDR3 bases: TGTGCCAGCAGTGATGACAGCTATGGCTACACCTTC. The V gene is TRBV2, the J gene TRBJ1-2; a possible D gene is TRBD1 (5 bases). The CDR3 spans 12 residues. Trimming took 3 bases from V and 4 from J, leaving 6 bases between them. From germline, CDR1 is SNHLY and CDR2 FYNNEI.

The chain employs TRBV7-6 and TRBJ2-3; TRBD2 matches 7 bases. This CDR3 comprises 14 residues. J was trimmed by 1 base and V by 5 bases; bases with no gene match: 3. CDR1 SGHVS and CDR2 FNYEAQ come from the germline V gene. CDR3 DNA: TGTGCCAGCAGCCGACGGGGGGGCACAGATACGCAGTATTTT. This codes for CASSRRGGTDTQYF.

This chain connects TRBV7-3 to TRBJ2-2, with 11 bases lining up with TRBD1. The CDR3 is 14 amino acids. From germline, CDR1 is SGHTA and CDR2 FQGTGA. Losses at the gene ends were 6 bases for V and 7 bases for J; bases not matched to a gene: 4. CDR3 loop: CASSTGQGDGELFF. CDR3 bases: TGTGCCAGCAGTACGGGACAGGGGGACGGGGAGCTGTTTTTT.

The chain has TRBV29-1 and TRBJ2-5; 7 positions agree with TRBD1. This CDR3 is 13 amino acids long. Trimming at V came to 5 bases and at J to 4 bases, leaving 7 bases not matched to a gene. Germline assignment: CDR1 SQVTM and CDR2 ANQGSEA. The CDR3 DNA reads as TGCAGCGTTACAGGGGCATGGGGAGAGACCCAGTACTTC. Protein sequence: CSVTGAWGETQYF.

The CDR3, as DNA: TGTGCCAGCAGCCAAGTTGGGGGGACAGGCCGAGGCTACACCTTC. This sequence encodes CASSQVGGTGRGYTF. The rearrangement links TRBV3-1 (or the pseudogene TRBV3-2) to TRBJ1-2; 8 bases are shared with TRBD1. This CDR3 has 15 residues. The germline CDR1 and CDR2 sequences are LGHDT and YNNKEL (reference sequence). The V gene end was trimmed by 1 base and the J gene end by 8 bases; junction bases not matched to a gene: 9.

The J gene is TRBJ1-1, the V gene TRBV23-1; 9 bases align to TRBD1. TRBV23-1 is assigned to the ORF class and has an uncertain function. V gave up 2 bases and J gave up 1 base; unmatched junction bases: 5. This CDR3 contains 16 residues. CDR3 amino acids: CASSQAQGAENTEAFF. CDR3 bases: TGCGCCAGCAGTCAAGCACAGGGGGCCGAGAACACTGAAGCTTTCTTT.

V usage is TRBV29-1 and J usage is TRBJ1-1; 8 nucleotides agree with TRBD1. The J segment lost 4 bases and the V segment lost 7 bases, leaving 5 bases of the junction unmatched. CDR1 is SQVTM, CDR2 ANQGSEA, per germline. The CDR3 extends over 12 amino acids. The CDR3 DNA sequence: TGCAGCGCGGACAGGGTCGGCACTGAAGCTTTCTTT. Translated, it gives CSADRVGTEAFF.

This clone was seen a single time. The CDR3: CASGQWGYDGYTF. CDR3 in DNA: TGTGCCAGCGGACAGTGGGGTTACGATGGCTACACCTTC. The chain has TRBV14 and TRBJ1-2; D might be TRBD1 (6 bases). V was cut by 8 bases and J by 6 bases, with 16 bases left in between. The germline CDR1 and CDR2 sequences are SGHDN and FVKESK. CDR3 length equals 13 residues. Looking up the rest from reference TRBV14 and TRBJ1-2 gives the full variable domain: EAGVTQFPSHSVIEKGQTVTLRCDPISGHDNLYWYRRVMGKEIKFLLHFVKESKQDESGMPNNRFLAERTGGTYSTLKVQPAELEDSGVYFCASGQWGYDGYTFGSGTRLTVV.

The chain recombines TRBV29-1 with TRBJ2-1; 9 bases agree with TRBD2. Unmatched junction bases numbered 10, after V lost 6 bases and J lost 10 bases. The CDR3 runs to 13 residues. Germline CDR1 and CDR2: SQVTM and ANQGSEA. The CDR3 region has the DNA TGCAGCGTATGGTATGCGGGAGGGAGCGAGCAGTTCTTC. Its translation is CSVWYAGGSEQFF.

The rearrangement uses TRBV19 and TRBJ2-1, with 7 bases that match TRBD2. Trimming removed 5 bases from V and 9 bases from J; junction bases left unmatched: 7. CDR1 and CDR2 (germline): LNHDA, SQIVND (reference sequence). The length of the CDR3 is 13 residues. In nucleotides, the CDR3 is TGTGCCAGTAGTTTTCGGGAGGAGCCTGAGCAGTTCTTC. Its protein product is CASSFREEPEQFF.

This sequence joins TRBV6-2 or TRBV6-3 and TRBJ2-5, with 7 bases aligning to TRBD1. V lost 2 bases and J lost 5; bases outside the gene matches: 5. Germline V lookup: CDR1 MNHEY, CDR2 SVGEGT. This CDR3 region has 14 residues. Written as DNA, the CDR3 is TGTGCCAGCAGTTACGAGGGGGCCGGTGAGACCCAGTACTTC. Its translation: CASSYEGAGETQYF.

This clone has at least ten counts. This chain uses TRBV19 with TRBJ2-2; the match to TRBD1 covers 8 bases. The CDR3 spans 16 residues. The germline gives CDR1 LNHDA, CDR2 SQIVND (reference sequence). With V trimmed by 4 bases and J by 1 base, 5 bases remained unmatched. The CDR3 region has the DNA TGTGCCAGTAGTAAATTTGGGACAGGGAACACCGGGGAGCTGTTTTTT. Its protein product is CASSKFGTGNTGELFF. The variable domain in full, completed from reference TRBV19 and TRBJ2-2, reads DGGITQSPKYLFRKEGQNVTLSCEQNLNHDAMYWYRQDPGQGLRLIYYSQIVNDFQKGDIAEGYSVSREKKESFPLTVTSAQKNPTAFYLCASSKFGTGNTGELFFGEGSRLTVL.

The rearrangement links TRBV10-3 to TRBJ2-5; TRBD1 matches 7 bases. Germline CDR1 reads ENHRY; CDR2 reads SYGVKD. The V and J ends lost 2 bases and 2 bases, in that order; junction bases with no gene match: 2. The CDR3 is 14 residues long. Here the CDR3 reads CAISEGRGQETQYF. For the CDR3, the DNA is TGTGCCATCAGTGAGGGCAGGGGGCAAGAGACCCAGTACTTC.

A few counts support this clone. The chain uses TRBV5-6 and TRBJ2-5, with TRBD2 matching 10 bases. The CDR3 is 15 residues long. Germline trimming cut 4 bases from V and 9 bases from J; bases unmatched to any gene: 12. Looked up from germline, CDR1 is SGHDT and CDR2 is YYEEEE. DNA for the CDR3: TGTGCCAGCAGCCCAGGGACTAGCGCCTCCAAGGCCCAGTACTTC. Its protein product is CASSPGTSASKAQYF.

The gene calls are TRBV4-3 and TRBJ2-5, with TRBD2 identical over 10 bases. CDR1 is LGHNA and CDR2 is YSLEER in the germline V gene. The CDR3 is made up of 17 amino acids. V was clipped by 0 bases and J by 2 bases; unmatched bases: 6. The CDR3 DNA reads TGCGCCAGCAGCCAAGATGGGGGAGCGGGAGGGCAAGAGACCCAGTACTTC. Its translation: CASSQDGGAGGQETQYF.

The CDR3: CASSLGAGSYGYTF. The CDR3 DNA reads as TGTGCCAGCAGTTTAGGGGCAGGGTCCTATGGCTACACCTTC. The chain has TRBV28 and TRBJ1-2, with TRBD1 as a possible D gene (5 bases). The V gene lost 2 bases and the J gene lost 4 bases, with 11 bases spanning the gap. Germline assignment: CDR1 MDHEN and CDR2 SYDVKM. CDR3 length: 14 amino acids.

J is TRBJ1-6 and V is TRBV9, with TRBD1 as a possible D gene (5 bases). CDR1 is SGDLS and CDR2 is YYNGEE in the germline V gene. The CDR3 covers 15 residues. V gave up 0 bases and J gave up 8 bases, with 12 bases separating them. The CDR3 region is CASSVEGAYHSPLHF. For the CDR3, the DNA is TGTGCCAGCAGCGTAGAAGGGGCTTATCATTCACCCCTCCACTTT. Full variable domain (missing parts from reference TRBV9 and TRBJ1-6): DSGVTQTPKHLITATGQRVTLRCSPRSGDLSVYWYQQSLDQGLQFLIQYYNGEERAKGNILERFSAQQFPDLHSELNLSSLELGDSALYFCASSVEGAYHSPLHFGNGTRLTVT.

This clone has just a few counts. The chain recombines TRBV7-8 with TRBJ1-6, with 8 bases matching TRBD1. In germline, CDR1 is SGHVS, CDR2 FQNEAQ. V was pared by 6 bases and J by 4 bases, with 17 bases of the junction left unmatched. The CDR3 extends over 19 amino acids. The CDR3 coding sequence is TGTGCCAGCAGTAAAGTTCGCCCCGGACAGGGACGTTATAATTCACCCCTCCACTTT. Translation: CASSKVRPGQGRYNSPLHF.

This clone was found a few times. The chain links TRBV28 to TRBJ2-6; D perhaps matches TRBD2 (5 bases). Looked up from germline, CDR1 is MDHEN and CDR2 is SYDVKM. The CDR3 length is 17 residues. V was shortened by 5 bases and J by 0 bases, with 14 bases between the two germline ends. The CDR3 sequence is CASSPPGILSGANVLTF. The CDR3 DNA sequence: TGTGCCAGCAGTCCCCCCGGGATCCTCTCTGGGGCCAACGTCCTGACTTTC.

J is TRBJ2-2 and V is TRBV7-3; 7 nucleotides match TRBD2. CDR1 SGHTA and CDR2 FQGTGA come from the germline V gene. This CDR3 comprises 16 residues. The trim removed 1 base at V and 6 bases at J, leaving 8 bases unmatched. The CDR3 region is CASSLMGQAGAGELFF. The CDR3 DNA follows: TGTGCCAGCAGCTTAATGGGGCAGGCGGGGGCCGGGGAGCTGTTTTTT.